These 28 T cell receptor beta chains were all obtained from the same sample, sequenced in a study of T cells in Graves' hyperthyroidism and ophthalmopathy. RNA transcripts provided the source from which TCR beta CDR3 regions were amplified. HTBI primers were employed in a first-round RT-PCR of the TCR CDR3. MiXCR, run by TCRdb on the multiplex PCR reads, gives a single entry per CDR3 protein. The profile shows around 690,000 distinct CDR3 sequences, roughly 17% of them singletons. Sequenced material: blood. These receptors all stem from a man in his forties or fifties with Graves' hyperthyroidism.

This clonotype occurred a few times. At one boundary the junction diverges from the germline segment, which might be a read error. The chain uses TRBV28 and TRBJ2-2; D assignment may be TRBD1 or TRBD2 (6 bases each). Germline loops: CDR1 MDHEN, CDR2 SYDVKM. The CDR3 is made up of 15 amino acids. The CDR3 coding sequence is TGTGCCAGCAGTTTCGGGGGCGAGGCCACCGAGGAGCTGTTTTTT. It specifies CASSFGGEATEELFF.

DNA for the CDR3: TGTGCCTGGAGTGCTGGCCACTCCTACGAGCAGTACTTC. This gives the protein CAWSAGHSYEQYF. The chain has TRBV30 and TRBJ2-7; D remains ambiguous. Looked up from germline, CDR1 is GTSNPN and CDR2 is SVGIG (reference sequence). The V and J ends lost 1 base and 0 bases respectively, with 7 bases between them. The CDR3 contains 13 residues.

The table lists this clonotype with many counts. The CDR3 region has the DNA TGTGCCAGCAGGACTAGCGGTGCCCTCACAGATACGCAGTATTTT. Amino acid sequence: CASRTSGALTDTQYF. The chain recombines TRBV9 with TRBJ2-3, with TRBD2 matching 9 bases. Trimming cost V 5 bases and J 2 bases; bases outside gene matches: 6. The germline V gene encodes CDR1 SGDLS and CDR2 YYNGEE. CDR3 length: 15 amino acids.

The table lists this clonotype with many counts. CDR3 sequence (DNA): TGTGCCACCAGCAGAGCTTGGGCAGCCGGAAACACCATATATTTT. Translation: CATSRAWAAGNTIYF. The J gene is TRBJ1-3, the V gene TRBV15; D remains unclear. Germline CDR1 reads LNHNV; CDR2 reads YYDKDF (reference sequence). V was clipped by 1 base and J by 4 bases, with 11 bases between them. CDR3 length: 15 amino acids.

In regard to this clonotype: Just one base apart from a much larger clone, this may be a read error. This chain uses TRBV7-9 with TRBJ2-3; no definite D call. The V end lost 5 bases, the J end lost 3 bases, and 18 bases lay between the germline ends. Germline lookup yields CDR1 SEHNR and CDR2 FQNEAQ (reference sequence). CDR3 size: 16 residues. This CDR3 reads CASSPPRGRKTDTQYF. CDR3 DNA sequence: TGTGCCAGCAGCCCCCCACGAGGCCGGAAAACAGATACGCAGTATTTT.

This clonotype was counted at least ten times. J is TRBJ1-1 and V is TRBV28, with TRBD1 identical over 9 bases. CDR1 is MDHEN and CDR2 is SYDVKM in the germline V gene. The CDR3 is 14 residues long. Trimming removed 6 bases from V and 11 bases from J; junction bases left unmatched: 13. The CDR3: CASSRDRVGEQAFF. As DNA, the CDR3 is TGTGCCAGCAGCCGGGACAGGGTAGGTGAGCAGGCTTTCTTT.

This clonotype was counted ten times or more. This chain uses TRBV11-2 with TRBJ2-3, with 13 bases identical to TRBD2. J lost 2 bases, V lost 4 bases, and 3 bases had no gene match. The germline gives CDR1 SGHAT, CDR2 FQNNGV. The CDR3 totals 16 residues. The CDR3 region is CASSWGLAGNTDTQYF. The DNA of the CDR3 is TGTGCCAGCAGCTGGGGACTAGCGGGGAACACAGATACGCAGTATTTT.

This clonotype was detected a few times. This chain's CDR3 is CASSPRTSGRMGTGELFF. The CDR3 nucleotides read TGTGCCAGCAGCCCCCGGACTAGCGGGCGAATGGGCACCGGGGAGCTGTTTTTT. The J gene is TRBJ2-2, the V gene TRBV6-1; 11 bases align to TRBD2. CDR3 length: 18 amino acids. The ends lost 6 bases at V and 4 bases at J; junction bases unmatched: 13. Germline V gene sequence: CDR1 MNHNS, CDR2 SASEGT.

The genes are TRBV14 and TRBJ1-5, with no clear D. Germline V gene data show CDR1 as SGHDN and CDR2 as FVKESK. The CDR3 is 15 residues long. The germline V and J ends were trimmed by 0 bases and 2 bases, with 8 bases remaining between them. The CDR3 DNA reads TGTGCCAGCAGCCAAGAGGGTAAGGGCAATCAGCCCCAGCATTTT. Translating it yields CASSQEGKGNQPQHF.

This clonotype was recorded a few times. The chain recombines TRBV28 with TRBJ2-2; no clear D gene. Trimming pared 7 bases from V and 1 base from J, leaving 19 bases between. Germline V gene data show CDR1 as MDHEN and CDR2 as SYDVKM. This CDR3 region has 17 residues. CDR3 nucleotides: TGTGCCAGCACCTTTTCCCCCCCTAACGGGAACACCGGGGAGCTGTTTTTT. This codes for CASTFSPPNGNTGELFF.

This clonotype occurred a few times. The chain carries TRBV24-1 and TRBJ2-2, with D maybe TRBD1 (6 bases). CDR1 KGHDR and CDR2 SFDVKD come from the germline V gene. This CDR3 has 14 amino acids. The V gene lost 3 bases and the J gene lost 6 bases, with 10 bases spanning the gap. As DNA, the CDR3 is TGTGCCACCAGTGATCCCAGGGGAGCCGGGGAGCTGTTTTTT. Residues: CATSDPRGAGELFF.

The table lists this clonotype with a few counts. V is TRBV5-4 and J is TRBJ2-3, with 7 bases identical to TRBD1. Trimming removed 4 bases from V and 4 bases from J; junction bases left unmatched: 9. The CDR3 has 15 residues. Germline assignment: CDR1 SGHNT and CDR2 YYREEE (reference sequence). CDR3 amino acids: CASSLAQGVADTQYF. The CDR3 DNA sequence: TGTGCCAGCAGCCTCGCCCAGGGGGTAGCAGATACGCAGTATTTT.

This clonotype has ten or more counts. The CDR3 nucleotides are TGTGCCAGCAGTTTATTCGACCAAGAGACCCAGTACTTC. This gives the protein CASSLFDQETQYF. The chain couples TRBV27 to TRBJ2-5; D is unresolved. The CDR3 runs 13 residues. CDR1 is MNHEY, CDR2 SMNVEV, per germline (reference sequence). Trimming removed 1 base at V and 0 bases at J, with 3 bases between.

The chain recombines TRBV6-2 or TRBV6-3 with TRBJ2-4; D is ambiguous. CDR1 is MNHEY and CDR2 is SVGEGT in the germline V gene. The V gene lost 6 bases and the J gene lost 0 bases, with 9 bases spanning the gap. The length of the CDR3 is 14 residues. The CDR3 coding sequence is TGTGCCAGCAGCCTCGAATCAGCCAAAAACATTCAGTACTTC. Its translation is CASSLESAKNIQYF.

This clonotype appeared many times. The V gene is TRBV28, the J gene TRBJ2-1, with 10 bases that match TRBD2. Germline lookup yields CDR1 MDHEN and CDR2 SYDVKM. Trimming at V came to 3 bases and at J to 11 bases, leaving 4 bases not matched to a gene. The CDR3 sequence is 13 residues long. CDR3 nucleotides: TGTGCCAGCAGTTTGGCTAGCGGGAGCCAGCAGTTCTTC. It translates to CASSLASGSQQFF.

This clonotype was detected a few times. The chain has TRBV30 and TRBJ1-2; TRBD1 might be the D (5 bases). Trimming stripped 1 base from V and 0 bases from J, with 9 bases between. Germline-derived CDR1 and CDR2 are GTSNPN and SVGIG (reference sequence). This CDR3 spans 14 amino acids. CDR3 amino acids: CAWSAGTANYGYTF. For the CDR3, the DNA is TGTGCCTGGAGTGCAGGGACGGCTAACTATGGCTACACCTTC.

This clonotype was found many times. The J gene is TRBJ2-5, the V gene TRBV20-1; D perhaps matches TRBD2 (5 bases). The CDR3 is made up of 11 amino acids. V lost 7 bases to trimming and J lost 2 bases, with 8 bases between them. CDR1 DFQATT and CDR2 SNEGSKA come from the germline V gene (reference sequence). CDR3 in DNA: TGCAGTGGAGGGTTTCAAGAGACCCAGTACTTC. Its protein product is CSGGFQETQYF.

This clonotype was counted only a few times. The chain links TRBV25-1 to TRBJ2-1; perhaps TRBD1 as D (5 bases). Germline V lookup: CDR1 MGHDK, CDR2 SYGVNS. The length of the CDR3 is 15 residues. V was pared by 2 bases and J by 1 base, with 9 bases between. The CDR3 is CASSEGAASYNEQFF. The CDR3 DNA reads TGTGCCAGCAGTGAAGGGGCGGCTTCCTACAATGAGCAGTTCTTC.

The sample holds many counts of this clonotype. The chain employs TRBV27 and TRBJ2-7; D unclear. The length of the CDR3 is 15 residues. V was clipped by 8 bases and J by 3 bases, with 20 bases between them. Germline loops: CDR1 MNHEY, CDR2 SMNVEV (reference sequence). For the CDR3, the DNA is TGTGCCAGCCCGCTTGTTGGACGAAGAAGCTACGAGCAGTACTTC. Amino acid sequence: CASPLVGRRSYEQYF.

This clonotype showed up many times. The chain employs TRBV6-1 and TRBJ2-1; 8 bases are a match to TRBD1. This CDR3 comprises 18 residues. The V gene's germline CDR1 is MNHNS and CDR2 SASEGT. J lost 3 bases, V lost 3 bases, and 13 bases had no gene match. CDR3: CASSDTLGAGGFYNEQFF. The CDR3 DNA follows: TGTGCCAGCAGTGACACACTTGGGGCAGGGGGCTTCTACAATGAGCAGTTCTTC.

This clonotype has just a few counts. The rearrangement links TRBV28 to TRBJ2-1; D is possibly TRBD1 or TRBD2 (5 bases each). Germline V CDR1 and CDR2: MDHEN, SYDVKM. This CDR3 is 12 amino acids long. CDR3 DNA sequence: TGTGCGCTGGGCCGGGGCCTCAATGAGCAGTTCTTC. Translation gives CALGRGLNEQFF.

The V gene is TRBV20-1, the J gene TRBJ2-3; D is perhaps TRBD1 or TRBD2 (5 bases each). The CDR3 sequence is 15 residues long. CDR1 and CDR2 (germline): DFQATT, SNEGSKA (reference sequence). The V and J ends lost 0 bases and 0 bases respectively, with 10 bases between them. DNA of the CDR3: TGCAGTGCTAGAGATCGGGGCGGGAGCACAGATACGCAGTATTTT. Protein product: CSARDRGGSTDTQYF.

The V call is TRBV30, the J call TRBJ2-7; D remains unclear. Germline V gene data show CDR1 as GTSNPN and CDR2 as SVGIG (reference sequence). The CDR3 length is 14 residues. The V end lost 0 bases, the J end lost 0 bases, and 9 bases lay between the germline ends. CDR3 in amino acids: CAWSVGYSSYEQYF. The CDR3 nucleotides are TGTGCCTGGAGTGTAGGGTACAGCTCCTACGAGCAGTACTTC. Full variable domain (rest looked up from reference TRBV30 and TRBJ2-7): SQTIHQWPATLVQPVGSPLSLECTVEGTSNPNLYWYRQAAGRGLQLLFYSVGIGQISSEVPQNLSASRPQDRQFILSSKKLLLSDSGFYLCAWSVGYSSYEQYFGPGTRLTVT.

The rearrangement uses TRBV7-9 and TRBJ1-2; possible D gene TRBD1, 5 bases. CDR1 is SEHNR and CDR2 is FQNEAQ in the germline V gene (reference sequence). The V gene lost 1 base and the J gene lost 0 bases, with 18 bases spanning the gap. CDR3 length: 18 amino acids. The CDR3 reads CASSLGTGPLQANYGYTF. CDR3 bases: TGTGCCAGCAGCTTAGGCACAGGTCCCCTCCAAGCTAACTATGGCTACACCTTC. Full variable domain (missing parts from reference TRBV7-9 and TRBJ1-2): DTGVSQNPRHKITKRGQNVTFRCDPISEHNRLYWYRQTLGQGPEFLTYFQNEAQLEKSRLLSDRFSAERPKGSFSTLEIQRTEQGDSAMYLCASSLGTGPLQANYGYTFGSGTRLTVV.

This clonotype has ten or more counts. This chain uses TRBV2 with TRBJ2-3, with D perhaps TRBD2 (7 bases). The V and J ends lost 6 bases and 1 base respectively, with 14 bases between them. The CDR3 is 15 residues long. CDR1 and CDR2 (germline): SNHLY, FYNNEI. Written as DNA, the CDR3 is TGTGCCAGCAGGGAACGCGGGGGCGGCACAGATACGCAGTATTTT. Protein: CASRERGGGTDTQYF.

The chain carries TRBV4-3 and TRBJ2-3; D possibly matches TRBD1 or TRBD2 (5 bases each). V was clipped by 0 bases and J by 4 bases, with 17 bases between them. This CDR3 comprises 17 residues. Germline V CDR1 and CDR2: LGHNA, YSLEER. The CDR3, as DNA: TGCGCCAGCAGCCAAGAAAGTTCGGTCTTGGGGGCAGATACGCAGTATTTT. Amino acids: CASSQESSVLGADTQYF.

This clonotype was observed a few times. The chain carries TRBV6-4 and TRBJ2-5, with 9 bases aligning to TRBD2. Germline CDR1 and CDR2: MRHNA and SNTAGT. The CDR3 runs to 18 residues. V lost 2 bases, J lost 5 bases, and 15 bases stayed unmatched. The CDR3 is CASSDTRLADHGWETQYF. CDR3 nucleotide sequence: TGTGCCAGCAGTGACACGAGACTAGCGGATCATGGATGGGAGACCCAGTACTTC.

Ten or more counts support this clonotype. The V call is TRBV9, the J call TRBJ2-7, with D possibly TRBD2 on 6 matching bases. There are 15 residues in the CDR3. Per the germline V gene, CDR1 is SGDLS and CDR2 is YYNGEE. V gave up 3 bases and J gave up 3 bases, with 16 bases separating them. This chain's CDR3 is CASSEWGDGVYEQYF. The CDR3 DNA follows: TGTGCCAGCAGCGAATGGGGGGACGGAGTCTACGAGCAGTACTTC.